This T cell receptor beta chain originates from a study of identical twins. The CDR3 loop spans 17 amino acids. Looked up from germline, CDR1 is MDHEN and CDR2 is SYDVKM. The trim removed 0 bases at V and 11 bases at J, leaving 14 bases unmatched. Each CDR3 protein is one row after TCRdb ran MiXCR on the 5' RACE reads. The repertoire holds more than 1.5 million distinct CDR3 sequences, with roughly 35% as singletons. The source material was cord blood. V gene TRBV28 combines with J gene TRBJ2-5; 11 positions match TRBD2. The sequence was collected from a newborn girl in good health. The CDR3 DNA sequence: TGTGCCAGCAGTTTATGGGCTAGCGGGAGGTGGTACAATGAGCAGTACTTC. It translates to CASSLWASGRWYNEQYF.